The 14 T cell receptor beta chains listed next were all sequenced from one sample in a study of T cells in Graves' hyperthyroidism and ophthalmopathy. Amplified regions were TCR beta CDR3 sequences from RNA transcripts. During a first-round RT-PCR of the TCR CDR3, the HTBI primer set was used. Each CDR3 protein is one row after TCRdb ran MiXCR on the multiplex PCR reads. The sample contains about 560,000 distinct CDR3 sequences, over 15% of which appear only once. Sequencing was carried out using blood. These receptors were taken from a woman in her late teens or twenties with Graves' hyperthyroidism.

There are many counts of this clonotype. The genes are TRBV28 and TRBJ2-7, with unresolved D. The V and J ends lost 0 bases and 8 bases respectively, with 14 bases between them. Germline CDR1 reads MDHEN; CDR2 reads SYDVKM. The CDR3 sequence is 14 residues long. CDR3 region: CASSLWDLPTKQYF. For the CDR3, the DNA is TGTGCCAGCAGTTTATGGGACCTACCTACGAAGCAGTACTTC.

This clonotype was detected ten times or more. This chain uses TRBV20-1 with TRBJ2-1; no clear D. V dropped 3 bases and J dropped 8 bases, with 8 bases sitting between them. CDR1 is DFQATT, CDR2 SNEGSKA, per germline (reference sequence). CDR3 length: 11 amino acids. This CDR3 is CSASSGDEQFF. CDR3 in DNA: TGCAGTGCTAGCTCAGGAGATGAGCAGTTCTTC.

The CDR3 DNA sequence: TGTGCCAGCAGCCCGGGACTAGTATACGAGCAGTACTTC. It yields the protein CASSPGLVYEQYF. V is TRBV3-1 and J is TRBJ2-7; 8 nucleotides agree with TRBD2. The germline CDR1 and CDR2 sequences are LGHDT and YNNKEL (reference sequence). V gave up 4 bases and J gave up 4 bases; unmatched junction bases: 3. The length of the CDR3 is 13 residues.

This clonotype was observed a handful of times. The chain uses TRBV14 and TRBJ2-1; the D gene is possibly TRBD2 (6 bases). This CDR3 comprises 16 residues. Trimming stripped 1 base from V and 4 bases from J, with 14 bases between. CDR1 and CDR2 from the germline V gene are SGHDN and FVKESK. CDR3 sequence (DNA): TGTGCCAGCAGCCAAGCGGACGGGAGAAGATACAATGAGCAGTTCTTC. This sequence encodes CASSQADGRRYNEQFF.

This clonotype was seen at least ten times. The rearrangement joins TRBV11-2 to TRBJ2-1, with 11 bases lining up with TRBD2. Germline CDR1 SGHAT, CDR2 FQNNGV. The CDR3 is 16 amino acids. The J segment lost 3 bases and the V segment lost 5 bases, leaving 6 bases of the junction unmatched. The CDR3 reads CASSPGTSGNYNEQFF. The CDR3 DNA reads as TGTGCCAGCAGCCCTGGGACTAGCGGAAACTACAATGAGCAGTTCTTC.

This clonotype was detected only a few times. V and J are TRBV11-2 and TRBJ2-5; 15 bases align to TRBD2. The CDR3 covers 17 residues. Germline V gene lookup returns CDR1 SGHAT and CDR2 FQNNGV. The V and J ends lost 4 bases and 5 bases, in that order; junction bases with no gene match: 8. CDR3 protein: CASSWGTSGGIRETQYF. Here the CDR3 DNA reads TGTGCCAGCAGCTGGGGGACTAGCGGGGGGATTCGGGAGACCCAGTACTTC. Full variable domain (remainder filled in from reference TRBV11-2 and TRBJ2-5): EAGVAQSPRYKIIEKRQSVAFWCNPISGHATLYWYQQILGQGPKLLIQFQNNGVVDDSQLPKDRFSAERLKGVDSTLKIQPAKLEDSAVYLCASSWGTSGGIRETQYFGPGTRLLVL.

This clonotype was seen a handful of times. The V call is TRBV30, the J call TRBJ1-4; D might be TRBD1 (5 bases). Trimming cost V 2 bases and J 8 bases, with 21 bases left between them. Looked up from germline, CDR1 is GTSNPN and CDR2 is SVGIG (reference sequence). The CDR3 has 16 residues. CDR3 sequence reads: CAWSTAVGRVGEKLFF. Written as DNA, the CDR3 is TGTGCCTGGAGTACGGCGGTTGGCAGGGTAGGAGAAAAACTGTTTTTT.

In its sample, this clonotype was seen many times. The chain employs TRBV13 and TRBJ1-5, with 7 positions matching TRBD1. CDR1 and CDR2 (germline): PRHDT, FYEKMQ (reference sequence). The trim removed 1 base at V and 1 base at J, leaving 4 bases unmatched. There are 16 residues in the CDR3. The DNA of the CDR3 is TGTGCCAGCAGCTTAGCAGGGGGTAGGAGCAATCAGCCCCAGCATTTT. Encoded protein: CASSLAGGRSNQPQHF.

Details on this clonotype: With a much larger clone just one base away, this may be a read error. This chain uses TRBV6-1 with TRBJ2-1, with 7 nucleotides matching TRBD2. Near its end, the DNA agrees better with TRBJ2-7, so the J call may be wrong. Germline V lookup: CDR1 MNHNS, CDR2 SASEGT. CDR3 length: 15 residues. The CDR3 spells CASSPSGDTYNEQYF. DNA for the CDR3: TGTGCCAGCAGTCCAAGCGGGGATACTTACAATGAGCAGTACTTC.

This clonotype was seen a handful of times. The genes are TRBV4-3 and TRBJ2-7; the D gene is possibly TRBD2 (7 bases). V lost 1 base to trimming and J lost 2 bases, with 15 bases between them. The germline CDR1 and CDR2 sequences are LGHNA and YSLEER. This CDR3 has 16 residues. This CDR3 reads CASSQVAGASPYEQYF. Written as DNA, the CDR3 is TGCGCCAGCAGCCAAGTTGCGGGGGCTTCACCCTACGAGCAGTACTTC.

The sample holds a few counts of this clonotype. The V gene is TRBV7-2, the J gene TRBJ2-1, with D maybe TRBD2 (5 bases). V was clipped by 3 bases and J by 4 bases, with 10 bases between them. The CDR3 runs 14 residues. Germline loops: CDR1 SGHTA, CDR2 FQGNSA. The CDR3 region has the DNA TGTGCCAGCAGCTTGGGGAGCGAATACAATGAGCAGTTCTTC. It specifies CASSLGSEYNEQFF.

The chain combines TRBV5-1 with TRBJ2-1; 11 positions match TRBD1. The germline CDR1 and CDR2 sequences are SGHRS and YFSETQ. The V and J ends lost 0 bases and 7 bases, in that order; junction bases with no gene match: 9. The CDR3 extends over 17 amino acids. The CDR3 loop reads CASSLARGQGAMNEQFF. CDR3 nucleotides: TGCGCCAGCAGCTTGGCCAGAGGACAGGGGGCGATGAATGAGCAGTTCTTC.

Ten or more counts support this clonotype. V and J are TRBV7-8 and TRBJ2-7; the match to TRBD1 covers 7 bases. The CDR3 is 14 residues long. The germline gives CDR1 SGHVS, CDR2 FQNEAQ. J lost 1 base, V lost 4 bases, and 4 bases had no gene match. The CDR3 region is CASSSRDSSYEQYF. The CDR3 bases are TGTGCCAGCAGCTCGAGGGACAGTTCCTACGAGCAGTACTTC.

The CDR3 here is CSAREGGFGYTF. The CDR3 coding sequence is TGCAGTGCTAGGGAGGGGGGATTTGGCTACACCTTC. The chain combines TRBV20-1 with TRBJ1-2; D may be TRBD1 (6 bases). The CDR3 has 12 residues. Germline lookup yields CDR1 DFQATT and CDR2 SNEGSKA (reference sequence). The V gene lost 3 bases and the J gene lost 7 bases, with 12 bases spanning the gap.